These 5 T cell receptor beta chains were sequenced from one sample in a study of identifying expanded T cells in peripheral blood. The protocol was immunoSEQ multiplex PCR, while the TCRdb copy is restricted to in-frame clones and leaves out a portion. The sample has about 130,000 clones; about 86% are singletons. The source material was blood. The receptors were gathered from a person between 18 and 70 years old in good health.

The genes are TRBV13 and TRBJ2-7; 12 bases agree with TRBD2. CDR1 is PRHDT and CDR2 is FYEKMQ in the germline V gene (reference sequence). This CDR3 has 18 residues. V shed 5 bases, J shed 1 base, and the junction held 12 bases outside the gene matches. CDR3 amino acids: CASSTTRTSGNLSYEQYF. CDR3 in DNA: TGTGCCAGCAGCACCACGCGGACTAGCGGGAATTTGTCCTACGAGCAGTACTTC.

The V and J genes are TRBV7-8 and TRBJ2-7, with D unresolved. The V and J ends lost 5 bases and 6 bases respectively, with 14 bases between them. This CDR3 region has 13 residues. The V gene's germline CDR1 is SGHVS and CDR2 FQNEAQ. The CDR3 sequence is CASSPPPLAEQYF. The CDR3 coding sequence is TGTGCCAGCAGCCCTCCCCCTCTTGCCGAGCAGTACTTC.

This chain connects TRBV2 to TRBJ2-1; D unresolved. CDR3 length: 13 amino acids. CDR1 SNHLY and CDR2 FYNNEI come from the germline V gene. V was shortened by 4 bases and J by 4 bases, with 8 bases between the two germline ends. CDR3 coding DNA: TGTGCCAGCAGTGTACGCGTTTACAATGAGCAGTTCTTC. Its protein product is CASSVRVYNEQFF. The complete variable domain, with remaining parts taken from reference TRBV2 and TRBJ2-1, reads EPEVTQTPSHQVTQMGQEVILRCVPISNHLYFYWYRQILGQKVEFLVSFYNNEISEKSEIFDDQFSVERPDGSNFTLKIRSTKLEDSAMYFCASSVRVYNEQFFGPGTRLTVL.

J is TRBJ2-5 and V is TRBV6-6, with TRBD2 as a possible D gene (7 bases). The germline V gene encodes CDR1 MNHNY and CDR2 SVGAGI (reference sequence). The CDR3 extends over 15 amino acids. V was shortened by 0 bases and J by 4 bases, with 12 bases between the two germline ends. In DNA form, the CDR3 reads TGTGCCAGCAGTTACTCGGGGGGGGCGGGAGAGACCCAGTACTTC. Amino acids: CASSYSGGAGETQYF.

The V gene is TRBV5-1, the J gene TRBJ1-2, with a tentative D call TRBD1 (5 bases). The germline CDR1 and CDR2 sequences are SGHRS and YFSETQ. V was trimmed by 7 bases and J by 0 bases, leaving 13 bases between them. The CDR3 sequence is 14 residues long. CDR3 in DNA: TGCGCCAGCTACGGGACGGCTTCTAACTATGGCTACACCTTC. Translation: CASYGTASNYGYTF. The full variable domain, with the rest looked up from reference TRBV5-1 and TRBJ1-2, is KAGVTQTPRYLIKTRGQQVTLSCSPISGHRSVSWYQQTPGQGLQFLFEYFSETQRNKGNFPGRFSGRQFSNSRSEMNVSTLELGDSALYLCASYGTASNYGYTFGSGTRLTVV.